A selection of T cell receptor beta chains follows, all from one sample in a study of glioma-infiltrating T cells. TCRdb analysed the multiplex PCR reads with MiXCR anew, one entry per CDR3 protein. The sample consists of around 350,000 distinct CDR3 sequences, approximately 42% of them appearing once. Sequencing was carried out using glioma tissue, nonneoplastic brain tissue, or PBMCs (not recorded which). The receptors were gathered from a human donor with low-grade glioma or glioblastoma, undergoing nonglioma brain surgery, or in good health (not recorded which). Both conserved end residues are part of each CDR3. The D gene is left open where the match is weak. Expanded clones are given a class, and other clones once, few, many or no size at all.

TRBV28	TRBJ2-5	NA	NA	TGTGCCAGCAGTTTCACAGAACAAGAGACCCAGTACTTC	CASSFTEQETQYF
TRBV7-2	TRBJ1-5	TRBD1	few	TGTGCCAGCAGCACAAAGACAGGGAGGATTTCTCAGCCCCAGCATTTT	CASSTKTGRISQPQHF
TRBV28	TRBJ1-1	NA	few	TGTGCCAGCAGTCTGACCCGAGACGGCGTCGCTTTCTTT	CASSLTRDGVAFF
TRBV5-1	TRBJ2-5	NA	NA	TGCGCCAGCAGCTTGGGCGTGGACCTCCAAGAGACCCAGTACTTC	CASSLGVDLQETQYF
TRBV4-1	TRBJ2-3	TRBD2	NA	TGCGCCAGCAGCCGTGGACTAGCGGACCCCACAGATACGCAGTATTTT	CASSRGLADPTDTQYF
TRBV24-1	TRBJ2-1	TRBD1	NA	TGTGCCACCAGTGATCCGAAGGGGGCCAGGAGCTCCTACAATGAGCAGTTCTTC	CATSDPKGARSSYNEQFF
TRBV5-4	TRBJ2-3	TRBD1	NA	TGTGCCAGCAGCTTGGATCTACAGGGGTCGGATACGCAGTATTTT	CASSLDLQGSDTQYF
TRBV7-2	TRBJ1-2	NA	NA	TGTGCCAGCAGCTTAGCCCGGGCGTTGCTATATGGCTACACCTTC	CASSLARALLYGYTF
TRBV7-6	TRBJ2-7	NA	few	TGTGCCAGCAGCTTAGCGAGTGACAGCTCCTACGAGCAGTACTTC	CASSLASDSSYEQYF
TRBV20-1	TRBJ2-1	NA	few	TGCAGTGCTAGAGAGACCCAGCGGAACTCCTACAATGAGCAGTTCTTC	CSARETQRNSYNEQFF
TRBV6-5	TRBJ2-3	TRBD1	once	TGTGCCAGCAGTTACTCGCTCCGGACAGGGGACTCCACAGATACGCAGTATTTT	CASSYSLRTGDSTDTQYF
TRBV6-6	TRBJ2-7	NA	NA	TGTGCCAGCAGTTACCTGGGGGGACGCTCCTACGAGCAGTACTTC	CASSYLGGRSYEQYF
TRBV20-1	TRBJ2-3	TRBD2	NA	TGCAGTGCTCTGACTAGCGGGGGGCAGGGACCAGATACGCAGTACTTT	CSALTSGGQGPDTQYF
TRBV18	TRBJ1-1	NA	NA	TGTGCCAGCTCACCAGTATCAAGGGGGACGGACACTGAAGCTTTCTTT	CASSPVSRGTDTEAFF
TRBV20-1	TRBJ1-1	NA	once	TGCAGTCCTAGAACGGGACGGATGACTGAAGCCTTCTTT	CSPRTGRMTEAFF
TRBV2	TRBJ1-1	TRBD1	few	TGTGCCAGCACTCAGGACAGGGCCCCCGCTGAAGCTTTCTTT	CASTQDRAPAEAFF
TRBV6-1	TRBJ2-2	NA	few	TGTGCCAGCAGTGATCAAGTGAACACCGGGGAGCTGTTTTTT	CASSDQVNTGELFF
TRBV27	TRBJ2-7	NA	many	TGTGCCAGCGCCTCTACCTACGAGCAGTACTTC	CASASTYEQYF
TRBV27	TRBJ2-7	TRBD2	NA	TGTGCCAGCAGCCCGGGACTAGGGGACTCCTATGAGGAGTACTTC	CASSPGLGDSYEEYF
TRBV6-6	TRBJ2-2	NA	NA	TGTGCCAGAAGTTTTCAGGCCGGGGAGCTGTTTTTT	CARSFQAGELFF
TRBV18	TRBJ1-5	NA	NA	TGTGCCAGCTCACCAGGGACCTCTGGCAATCAGCCCCAGCATTTT	CASSPGTSGNQPQHF
TRBV27	TRBJ1-1	TRBD1	few	TGTGCCAGCAGTTACCGACAGGGACCTGAAGCTTTCTTT	CASSYRQGPEAFF
TRBV28	TRBJ2-5	NA	NA	TGTGCCAGCAGTTTTTACCCCCCCGGAGGGGGGGGCTTGGAGACCCAGTACTTC	CASSFYPPGGGGLETQYF
TRBV5-1	TRBJ2-1	TRBD2	NA	TGCGCCAGCAGCTTGGGGGCGGGAGACACCTACAATGAGCAGTTCTTC	CASSLGAGDTYNEQFF
TRBV2	TRBJ2-1	TRBD2	few	TGTGCCAGCATCCTAGCGGGAGGCTACAATGAGCAGTTCTTC	CASILAGGYNEQFF
TRBV12-3/TRBV12-4	TRBJ2-3	NA	NA	TGTGCCAGCAGTTTAGCGCTCCTAGTAGGAACAGATACGCAGTATTTT	CASSLALLVGTDTQYF
TRBV27	TRBJ1-4	TRBD1	NA	TGTGCCAGCAGTCGGCGGGTCCGACAGGGGGTGACTAATGAAAAACTGTTTTTT	CASSRRVRQGVTNEKLFF
TRBV4-2	TRBJ2-2	NA	few	TGTGCCAGCAGCCAAGAGATTGGGGGGAGAATCTGGGAGCTGTTTTTT	CASSQEIGGRIWELFF
TRBV20-1	TRBJ2-3	NA	NA	TGCAGTGCTAGCGGGACCGTCATTGATACTCAGTATTTT	CSASGTVIDTQYF
TRBV28	TRBJ2-7	NA	NA	TGTGCCAGCAATTCTACCGGGAGAGCCCTTCGCTCCTACGAGCAGTACTTC	CASNSTGRALRSYEQYF
TRBV6-1	TRBJ1-1	NA	few	TGTGCCAGCACCAGGGGAACTGAAGCTTTCTTT	CASTRGTEAFF
TRBV20-1	TRBJ2-5	TRBD2	many	TGCAGTGCCATCCCTGGGCTAGCGGGAGCGGTGGGTACCCAAGAGACCCAGTACTTC	CSAIPGLAGAVGTQETQYF
TRBV5-1	TRBJ2-7	NA	once	TGCGCCAGCACACGAGGAGGTCTCACCTACGAGCAGTACTTC	CASTRGGLTYEQYF
TRBV20-1	TRBJ2-1	NA	few	TGCAGTGCTAGTTCTTGGGACAAAAGGGGGAATGAGCAGTTCTTC	CSASSWDKRGNEQFF
TRBV6-1	TRBJ2-1	TRBD1	NA	TGTGCCAGCAGGGGGACAGGGGTCTACAATGAGCAGTTCTTC	CASRGTGVYNEQFF
TRBV7-9	TRBJ2-7	NA	few	TGTGCCAGCAGCTACGGACCCGAGTACGAGCAGTACTTC	CASSYGPEYEQYF
TRBV28	TRBJ1-1	TRBD1	once	TGTGCCAGCAGTTGGACAGGGGCCGGGACTGAAGCTTTCTTT	CASSWTGAGTEAFF
TRBV12-3/TRBV12-4	TRBJ2-3	TRBD1	few	TGTGCCAGCAGTTCGTACCTAACAGGGGGGTACACAGATACGCAGTATTTT	CASSSYLTGGYTDTQYF
TRBV28	TRBJ2-4	TRBD1	NA	TGTGCCAGCAGTTTATCGGACAGGCACCCAAACATTCAGTACTTC	CASSLSDRHPNIQYF
TRBV9	TRBJ2-5	TRBD1	NA	TGTGCCAGCAGCGTGAGAGGGACAGGGCGAGCGGAGACCCAGTACTTC	CASSVRGTGRAETQYF
TRBV7-9	TRBJ1-2	NA	NA	TGTGCCAGCATGGACAGATACTATGGCTACACCTTC	CASMDRYYGYTF
TRBV6-2/TRBV6-3	TRBJ1-2	NA	many	TGTGCCAGCAGTCCCCGGCAGGACTATGGCTACACCTTC	CASSPRQDYGYTF
TRBV3-1	TRBJ1-5	TRBD1	NA	TGTGCCAGCAGCCCCGGGACAGCGGCGGGGCCCCAGCATTTT	CASSPGTAAGPQHF
TRBV27	TRBJ2-1	TRBD2	NA	TGTGCCACCAGTCCAAGGGGACTAGCGACCAATGAGCAGTTCTTC	CATSPRGLATNEQFF
TRBV7-2	TRBJ2-3	NA	NA	TGTGCCAGCACCCAAGGGCCCACAGATACGCAGTATTTT	CASTQGPTDTQYF
TRBV4-2	TRBJ2-5	TRBD2	few	TGTGCCAGCAGCCAGCCCGGAACCGGGACTAGCGGGAACCAAGAGACCCAGTACTTC	CASSQPGTGTSGNQETQYF